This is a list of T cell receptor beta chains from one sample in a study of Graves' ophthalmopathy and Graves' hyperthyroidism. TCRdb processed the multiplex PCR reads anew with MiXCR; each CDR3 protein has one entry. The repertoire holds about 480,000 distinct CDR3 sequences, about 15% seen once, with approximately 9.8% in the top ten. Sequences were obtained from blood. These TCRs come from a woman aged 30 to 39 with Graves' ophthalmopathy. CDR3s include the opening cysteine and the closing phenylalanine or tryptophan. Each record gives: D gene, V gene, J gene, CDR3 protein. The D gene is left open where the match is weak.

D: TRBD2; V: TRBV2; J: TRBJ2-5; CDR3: CASLRGTSGRETQYF
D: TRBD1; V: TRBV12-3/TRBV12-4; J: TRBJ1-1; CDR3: CASSQTGLYTEAFF
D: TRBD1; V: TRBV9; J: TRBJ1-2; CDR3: CASSVDRGPITYGYTF
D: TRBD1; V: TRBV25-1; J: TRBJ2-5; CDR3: CASSEGQGIGETKYF
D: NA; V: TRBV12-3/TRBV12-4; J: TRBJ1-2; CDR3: CASSAGTENYGYTF
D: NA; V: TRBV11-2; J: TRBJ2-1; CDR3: CASSSRHNEQFF
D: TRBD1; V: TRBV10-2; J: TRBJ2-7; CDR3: CASNPGTGGYEQYF
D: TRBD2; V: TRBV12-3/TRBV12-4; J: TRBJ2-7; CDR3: CASSFKRDSYEQYF
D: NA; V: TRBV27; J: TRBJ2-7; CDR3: CASSWRVNKGSYEQYF
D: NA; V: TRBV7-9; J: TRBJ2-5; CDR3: CASSYSGIRETQYF
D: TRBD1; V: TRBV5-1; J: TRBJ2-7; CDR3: CASSLRTGSHEQYF
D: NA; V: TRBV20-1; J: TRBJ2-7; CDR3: CSAKPTGFYEQYF
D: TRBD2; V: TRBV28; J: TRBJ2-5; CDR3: CASLWASGNQETQYF
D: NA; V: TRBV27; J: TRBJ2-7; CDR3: CASSPSRFEQYF
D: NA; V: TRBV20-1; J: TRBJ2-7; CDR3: CSATPRLEQYF
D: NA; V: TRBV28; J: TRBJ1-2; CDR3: CASSPSLYGYTF
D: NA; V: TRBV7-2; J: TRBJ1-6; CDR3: CASSLGTEIALHF
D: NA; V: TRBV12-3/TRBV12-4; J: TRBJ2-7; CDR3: CASIRPGPLSYEQYF
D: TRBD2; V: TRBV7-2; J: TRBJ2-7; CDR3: CASSLSASGSGEQYF
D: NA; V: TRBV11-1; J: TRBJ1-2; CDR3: CASSLKPGDDPNYGYTF
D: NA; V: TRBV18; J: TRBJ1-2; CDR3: CASSPRTLFYGYTF
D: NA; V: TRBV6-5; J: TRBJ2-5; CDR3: CASSLGPWQRALQETQYF
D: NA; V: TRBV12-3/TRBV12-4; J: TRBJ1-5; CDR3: CASSRERVAKGQPQHF
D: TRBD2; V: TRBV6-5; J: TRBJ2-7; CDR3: CASSYSSGSAYGQYF
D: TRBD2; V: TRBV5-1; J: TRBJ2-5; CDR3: CASSAQPGLAGGQETQYF
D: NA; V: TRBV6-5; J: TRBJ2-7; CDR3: CASRTGHGKQYF
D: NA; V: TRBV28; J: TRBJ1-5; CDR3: CASSRDSPSQPQHF
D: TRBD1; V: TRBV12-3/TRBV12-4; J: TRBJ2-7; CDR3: CASSLLGGRPYEQYF
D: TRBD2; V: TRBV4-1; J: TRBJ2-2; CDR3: CASSQILAGGPTGELFF
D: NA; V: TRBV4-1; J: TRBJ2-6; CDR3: CASSPSGAGANVLTF
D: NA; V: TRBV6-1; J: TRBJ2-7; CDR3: CASSEPEEAPTYEQYF
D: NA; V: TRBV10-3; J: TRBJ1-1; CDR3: CAGRQRPPSNTEAFF
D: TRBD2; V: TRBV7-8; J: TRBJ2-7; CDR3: CASSLRTSGKNEQYF
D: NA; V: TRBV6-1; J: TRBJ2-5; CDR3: CASSSEPLPQETQYF
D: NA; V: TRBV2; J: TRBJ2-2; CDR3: CASTPITGSTGELFF
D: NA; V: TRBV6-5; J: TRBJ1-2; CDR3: CASSYGRLNYGYTF
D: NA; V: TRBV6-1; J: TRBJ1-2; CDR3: CASSEGLPSRGYTF
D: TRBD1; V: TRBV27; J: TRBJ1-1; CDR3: CASSWAPDRVGTEAFF
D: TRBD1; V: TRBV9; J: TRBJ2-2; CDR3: CASSVEGARGELFF
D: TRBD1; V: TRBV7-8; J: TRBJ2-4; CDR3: CASSSQGAKNIQYF
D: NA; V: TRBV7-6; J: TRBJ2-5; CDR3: CASSLGTAETQYF
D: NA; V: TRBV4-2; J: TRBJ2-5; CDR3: CASSKRGVDNFKETQYF
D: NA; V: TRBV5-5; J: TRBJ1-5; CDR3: CASQFAGMYSNQPQHF
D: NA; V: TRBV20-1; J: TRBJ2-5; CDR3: CSAQAHGGETQYF
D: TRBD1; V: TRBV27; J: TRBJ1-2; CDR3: CATLDRVKGYTF
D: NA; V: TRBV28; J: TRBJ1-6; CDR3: CASSLLSQGSPLHF